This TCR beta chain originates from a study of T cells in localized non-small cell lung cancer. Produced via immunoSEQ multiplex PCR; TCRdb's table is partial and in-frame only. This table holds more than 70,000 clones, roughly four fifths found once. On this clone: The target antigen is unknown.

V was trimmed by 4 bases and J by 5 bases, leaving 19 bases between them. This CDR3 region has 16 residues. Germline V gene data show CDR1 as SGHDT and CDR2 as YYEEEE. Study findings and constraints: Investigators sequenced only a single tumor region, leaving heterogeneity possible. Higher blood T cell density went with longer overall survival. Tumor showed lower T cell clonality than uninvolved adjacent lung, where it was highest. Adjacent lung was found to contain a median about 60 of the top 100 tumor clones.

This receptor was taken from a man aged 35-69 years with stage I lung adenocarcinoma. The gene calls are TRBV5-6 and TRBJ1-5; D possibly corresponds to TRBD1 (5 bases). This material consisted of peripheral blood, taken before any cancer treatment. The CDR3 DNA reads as TGTGCCAGCAGCCATCGAGGGGCGCGGGTAGATCAGCCCCAGCATTTT. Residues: CASSHRGARVDQPQHF.